The sequence of this T cell receptor beta chain was determined in a study of T cells in Graves' hyperthyroidism and ophthalmopathy. The CDR3 sequence is 15 residues long. Trimming left V 6 bases short and J 2 bases short, with 17 bases between. Germline-derived CDR1 and CDR2 are SEHNR and FQNEAQ (reference sequence). The TCR beta CDR3 regions underwent amplification using RNA transcripts as the source. The TCR CDR3 first-round RT-PCR relied on the HTBI primer set. Via MiXCR, TCRdb re-called the multiplex PCR reads, giving one row per CDR3 protein. The sample contains hundreds of thousands of distinct CDR3 sequences, 35% to 45% of which appear only once.

Input material: blood. V gene TRBV7-9 combines with J gene TRBJ2-7; a weak D match, TRBD2 (6 bases). The sequence came from a man between 18 and 29 years old with Graves' hyperthyroidism. The CDR3 DNA follows: TGTGCCAGCAGTTTTGAGGAGGGGCCTACCTACGAGCAGTACTTC. Protein product: CASSFEEGPTYEQYF.